Below, 17 T cell receptor beta chains from the same sample are listed, as sequenced in a study of response to subunit inactivated influenza vaccine. One entry per CDR3 protein, called by TCRdb with MiXCR from the RT-PCR reads. The sample lists around 580,000 distinct CDR3 sequences, about an eighth occurring once. Specimen: PBMCs from blood, collected on the day of vaccination. Every receptor here comes from a man in his forties or fifties who received an inactivated influenza vaccine.

The table lists this clonotype with a few counts. V gene TRBV9 combines with J gene TRBJ2-1; TRBD1 matches 12 bases. Trimming removed 3 bases from V and 8 bases from J; junction bases left unmatched: 6. The germline gives CDR1 SGDLS, CDR2 YYNGEE. CDR3 length: 15 residues. In DNA form, the CDR3 reads TGTGCCAGCAGCGCCGGGACAGGGGGCGGAGATGAGCAGTTCTTC. Translation gives CASSAGTGGGDEQFF.

Only a few counts were recorded for this clonotype. The chain has TRBV28 and TRBJ2-1, with a possible D match to TRBD1 (5 bases). The length of the CDR3 is 15 residues. The V gene's germline CDR1 is MDHEN and CDR2 SYDVKM. Trimming shortened V by 7 bases and J by 0 bases, and 13 bases separated the two germline ends. In DNA form, the CDR3 reads TGTGCCAGCATCCCTGGGCAGGGCTCCTACAATGAGCAGTTCTTC. Translation gives CASIPGQGSYNEQFF.

The chain couples TRBV15 to TRBJ2-1; TRBD2 matches 8 bases. From germline, CDR1 is LNHNV and CDR2 YYDKDF (reference sequence). V dropped 4 bases and J dropped 9; count of bases not matched to a gene: 2. The CDR3 is 12 residues long. The CDR3 DNA reads TGTGCCACCAGCAATGGACTAGCTGAGCAGTTCTTC. This gives the protein CATSNGLAEQFF.

This clonotype was detected only a few times. V usage is TRBV5-1 and J usage is TRBJ2-1; 8 bases map to TRBD2. CDR1 SGHRS and CDR2 YFSETQ come from the germline V gene. Trimming cost V 4 bases and J 7 bases; bases outside gene matches: 10. This CDR3 has 15 residues. This CDR3 reads CASSPTGTSPNEQFF. CDR3 nucleotide sequence: TGCGCCAGCAGCCCGACCGGGACTAGTCCAAATGAGCAGTTCTTC.

The chain is built from TRBV12-3 or TRBV12-4 and TRBJ1-2; no firm D call. The CDR3 sequence is 14 residues long. V lost 3 bases to trimming and J lost 3 bases, with 11 bases between them. The CDR3 DNA reads TGTGCCAGCAGTTTTGGCGGACCCGACTATGGCTACACCTTC. Translating gives CASSFGGPDYGYTF.

This clonotype appeared a few times. This sequence joins TRBV5-1 and TRBJ2-5; TRBD2 aligns across 9 bases. The CDR3 sequence is 17 residues long. CDR1 is SGHRS and CDR2 is YFSETQ in the germline V gene. The V segment lost 4 bases and the J segment 5 bases; nucleotides outside the gene matches: 15. The CDR3 sequence: CASSPARGGGALETQYF. DNA of the CDR3: TGCGCCAGCAGCCCTGCTCGGGGCGGGGGGGCCTTGGAGACCCAGTACTTC. The full variable domain, completed using reference TRBV5-1 and TRBJ2-5, is KAGVTQTPRYLIKTRGQQVTLSCSPISGHRSVSWYQQTPGQGLQFLFEYFSETQRNKGNFPGRFSGRQFSNSRSEMNVSTLELGDSALYLCASSPARGGGALETQYFGPGTRLLVL.

At least ten counts were recorded for this clonotype. V gene TRBV29-1 combines with J gene TRBJ2-1; TRBD1 matches at 7 bases. V lost 4 bases and J lost 2; bases outside the gene matches: 11. Germline assignment: CDR1 SQVTM and CDR2 ANQGSEA. The CDR3 contains 16 residues. The chain's CDR3 is CSVVIMFDRAYNEQFF. The DNA of the CDR3 is TGCAGCGTTGTAATAATGTTTGACAGGGCCTACAATGAGCAGTTCTTC.

The chain joins TRBV5-1 to TRBJ2-7; D is undetermined. V was shortened by 4 bases and J by 2 bases, with 22 bases between the two germline ends. Germline CDR1 and CDR2: SGHRS and YFSETQ. The CDR3 spans 17 residues. The CDR3 reads CASSQIPWQALAYEQYF. The CDR3 DNA sequence: TGCGCCAGCAGCCAGATCCCTTGGCAGGCCCTGGCCTACGAGCAGTACTTC. The full variable domain, rest sourced from reference TRBV5-1 and TRBJ2-7, is KAGVTQTPRYLIKTRGQQVTLSCSPISGHRSVSWYQQTPGQGLQFLFEYFSETQRNKGNFPGRFSGRQFSNSRSEMNVSTLELGDSALYLCASSQIPWQALAYEQYFGPGTRLTVT.

This clonotype was detected ten times or more. The chain recombines TRBV7-2 with TRBJ2-2; TRBD2 matches 12 bases. V lost 5 bases to trimming and J lost 5 bases; unmatched junction nucleotides: 3. This CDR3 contains 15 residues. Germline CDR1 is SGHTA and CDR2 is FQGNSA. Here the CDR3 DNA reads TGTGCCAGCAGCCCTCTAGCGGGGGGGACCGGGGAGCTGTTTTTT. Its translation: CASSPLAGGTGELFF.

This clonotype was recorded many times. V is TRBV5-6 and J is TRBJ1-1; 7 positions agree with TRBD1. V shed 4 bases, J shed 0 bases, and the junction held 6 bases outside the gene matches. Germline CDR1 SGHDT, CDR2 YYEEEE. The CDR3 consists of 15 residues. This CDR3 is CASSKGQLMNTEAFF. The CDR3 DNA sequence: TGTGCCAGCAGCAAGGGACAGCTTATGAACACTGAAGCTTTCTTT.

This clonotype turned up a few times. V gene TRBV3-1 combines with J gene TRBJ2-7, with D unresolved. The CDR3 is made up of 14 amino acids. The V and J ends lost 1 base and 2 bases respectively, with 9 bases between them. Germline-derived CDR1 and CDR2 are LGHDT and YNNKEL (reference sequence). CDR3 amino acids: CASSQGIIPYEQYF. Here the CDR3 DNA reads TGTGCCAGCAGCCAAGGTATTATCCCCTACGAGCAGTACTTC.

The gene calls are TRBV11-3 and TRBJ2-1; 8 bases match TRBD2. Germline V gene data show CDR1 as SGHNT and CDR2 as YENEEA. Trimming at V came to 2 bases and at J to 4 bases, leaving 7 bases not matched to a gene. The CDR3 runs to 16 residues. The CDR3 region is CASSLTSGELYNEQFF. DNA for the CDR3: TGTGCCAGCAGCTTAACTAGCGGAGAACTATACAATGAGCAGTTCTTC.

The chain recombines TRBV13 with TRBJ2-3, with a tentative D call TRBD2 (5 bases). Trimming shortened V by 4 bases and J by 2 bases, and 13 bases separated the two germline ends. The V gene's germline CDR1 is PRHDT and CDR2 FYEKMQ (reference sequence). The length of the CDR3 is 15 residues. CDR3 nucleotide sequence: TGTGCCAGCAGCTCCTACTTAGCGACCACAGATACGCAGTATTTT. Its translation is CASSSYLATTDTQYF. Drawing the rest from reference TRBV13 and TRBJ2-3, the complete variable domain is AAGVIQSPRHLIKEKRETATLKCYPIPRHDTVYWYQQGPGQDPQFLISFYEKMQSDKGSIPDRFSAQQFSDYHSELNMSSLELGDSALYFCASSSYLATTDTQYFGPGTRLTVL.

J is TRBJ1-2 and V is TRBV20-1, with D tentatively TRBD1 (5 bases). Trimming removed 5 bases at V and 4 bases at J, with 8 bases between. Germline CDR1 DFQATT, CDR2 SNEGSKA (reference sequence). The length of the CDR3 is 11 residues. Here the CDR3 reads CSAVGAYGYTF. In DNA, the CDR3 is TGCAGTGCTGTAGGGGCCTATGGCTACACCTTC.

This clonotype has ten or more counts. The CDR3: CASTGQPNTEAFF. The DNA for the CDR3 is TGTGCCAGCACCGGACAGCCGAACACTGAAGCTTTCTTT. The rearrangement joins TRBV25-1 to TRBJ1-1; perhaps TRBD1 as D (6 bases). This CDR3 spans 13 amino acids. The V end lost 7 bases, the J end lost 1 base, and 10 bases lay between the germline ends. Germline V gene lookup returns CDR1 MGHDK and CDR2 SYGVNS. Combining the CDR3 with reference TRBV25-1 and TRBJ1-1 gives the whole variable domain EADIYQTPRYLVIGTGKKITLECSQTMGHDKMYWYQQDPGMELHLIHYSYGVNSTEKGDLSSESTVSRIRTEHFPLTLESARPSHTSQYLCASTGQPNTEAFFGQGTRLTVV.

In this sample, this clonotype turned up a few times. This chain uses TRBV20-1 with TRBJ2-1, with 11 bases aligning to TRBD2. This CDR3 spans 16 amino acids. Losses at the gene ends were 4 bases for V and 0 bases for J; bases not matched to a gene: 5. The germline V gene encodes CDR1 DFQATT and CDR2 SNEGSKA (reference sequence). The DNA for the CDR3 is TGCAGTGCTAACCCGGGGACTAGCGGCTCCTACAATGAGCAGTTCTTC. It specifies CSANPGTSGSYNEQFF.

The chain couples TRBV11-2 to TRBJ2-3; 9 bases are a match to TRBD2. After removal of 0 bases from V and 4 bases from J, the junction contained 8 bases not matched to a gene. This CDR3 has 17 residues. Germline V CDR1 and CDR2: SGHAT, FQNNGV. In nucleotides, the CDR3 is TGTGCCAGCAGCTTAGATCTTCTAGCGGGACGGGCAGATACGCAGTATTTT. Amino acids: CASSLDLLAGRADTQYF.